This T cell receptor (beta chain) was captured by sequencing in a study of shared clonotypes between healthy human individuals. Only in-frame clones appear in the TCRdb table, and some are missing; sequencing was by immunoSEQ multiplex PCR. The table shows over a million clones, with 98% occurring only once. This clonotype was sampled from a man aged 25-45 years in good health. Sequencing input: naive CD4+ T cells sorted from blood. Subset denoted: CD45RA+ positively selected.

Here the CDR3 reads CASSESGQGETEAFF. DNA for the CDR3: TGCGCCAGCAGTGAGTCGGGACAGGGCGAAACTGAAGCTTTCTTT. The chain links TRBV10-1 to TRBJ1-1; 9 positions agree with TRBD1. In germline, CDR1 is WNHNN, CDR2 SYGVQD (reference sequence). V lost 0 bases, J lost 5 bases, and 4 bases stayed unmatched. CDR3 length: 15 amino acids.